The table lists the clone carrying this TCR beta chain with many counts. MiXCR was run by TCRdb on the RT-PCR reads, yielding one entry per CDR3 protein. The repertoire holds almost 700,000 distinct CDR3 sequences, with approximately 15% as singletons. The V end lost 2 bases, the J end lost 2 bases, and 12 bases lay between the germline ends. CDR3 length equals 15 residues. Germline V CDR1 and CDR2: SGHRS, YFSETQ. The clonotype was recovered from a female donor in good health, serving as a healthy control. Source material: memory CD4+ T cells from blood. The chain joins TRBV5-1 to TRBJ2-3; D ambiguous. This chain's CDR3 is CASSLDGYSTDTQYF. The CDR3 nucleotides read TGCGCCAGCAGCTTAGATGGCTACTCCACAGATACGCAGTATTTT.